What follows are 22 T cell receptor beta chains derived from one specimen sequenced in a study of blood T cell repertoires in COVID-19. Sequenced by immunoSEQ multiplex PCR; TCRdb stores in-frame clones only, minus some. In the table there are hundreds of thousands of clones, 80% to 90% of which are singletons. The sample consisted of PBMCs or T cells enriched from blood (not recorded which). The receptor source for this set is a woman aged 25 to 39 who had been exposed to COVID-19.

The chain's CDR3 is CASSVSSGTMVLGGYTF. In DNA, the CDR3 is TGTGCCAGCAGTGTTAGTTCCGGGACAATGGTCTTGGGGGGCTACACCTTC. This sequence joins TRBV2 and TRBJ1-2, with D perhaps matching TRBD1 (6 bases). The CDR3 is 17 amino acids. Per germline, CDR1 SNHLY and CDR2 FYNNEI. The V end lost 4 bases, the J end lost 8 bases, and 26 bases lay between the germline ends.

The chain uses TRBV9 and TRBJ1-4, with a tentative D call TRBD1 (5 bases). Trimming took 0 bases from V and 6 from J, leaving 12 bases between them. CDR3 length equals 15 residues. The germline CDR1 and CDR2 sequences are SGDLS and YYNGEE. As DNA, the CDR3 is TGTGCCAGCAGCGTAGACGGGGGTACCTATGAAAAACTGTTTTTT. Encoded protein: CASSVDGGTYEKLFF.

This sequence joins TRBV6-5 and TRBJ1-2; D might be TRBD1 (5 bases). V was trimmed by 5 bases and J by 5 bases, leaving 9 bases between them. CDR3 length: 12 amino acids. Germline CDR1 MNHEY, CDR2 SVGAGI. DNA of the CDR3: TGTGCCAGCAGTCGACGACAGTATGGCTACACCTTC. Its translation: CASSRRQYGYTF.

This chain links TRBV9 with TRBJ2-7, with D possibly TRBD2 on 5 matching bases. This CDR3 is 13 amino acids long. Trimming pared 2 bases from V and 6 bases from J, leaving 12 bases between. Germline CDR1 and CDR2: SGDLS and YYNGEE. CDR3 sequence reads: CASSVGSAGEQYF. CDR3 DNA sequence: TGTGCCAGCAGCGTTGGTAGCGCCGGCGAGCAGTACTTC.

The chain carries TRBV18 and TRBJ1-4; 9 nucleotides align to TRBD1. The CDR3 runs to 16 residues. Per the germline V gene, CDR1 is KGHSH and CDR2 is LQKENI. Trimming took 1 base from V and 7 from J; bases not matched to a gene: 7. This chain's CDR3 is CASSPREGQGGEKLFF. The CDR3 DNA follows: TGTGCCAGCTCACCACGGGAGGGACAGGGCGGTGAAAAACTGTTTTTT.

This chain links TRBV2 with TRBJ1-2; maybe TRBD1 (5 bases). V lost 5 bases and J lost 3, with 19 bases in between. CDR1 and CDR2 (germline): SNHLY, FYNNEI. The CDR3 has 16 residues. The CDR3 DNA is TGTGCCAGCAGTCCCACTCCTTTGACAGCCTACTATGGCTACACCTTC. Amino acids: CASSPTPLTAYYGYTF. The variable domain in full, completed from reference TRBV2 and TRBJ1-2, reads EPEVTQTPSHQVTQMGQEVILRCVPISNHLYFYWYRQILGQKVEFLVSFYNNEISEKSEIFDDQFSVERPDGSNFTLKIRSTKLEDSAMYFCASSPTPLTAYYGYTFGSGTRLTVV.

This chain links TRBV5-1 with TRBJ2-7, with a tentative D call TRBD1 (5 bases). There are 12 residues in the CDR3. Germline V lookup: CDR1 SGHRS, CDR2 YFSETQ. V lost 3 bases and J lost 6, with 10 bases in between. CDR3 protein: CASSSAGFEQYF. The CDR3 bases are TGCGCCAGCAGCTCGGCAGGGTTCGAGCAGTACTTC. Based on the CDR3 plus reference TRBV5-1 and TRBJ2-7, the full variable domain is KAGVTQTPRYLIKTRGQQVTLSCSPISGHRSVSWYQQTPGQGLQFLFEYFSETQRNKGNFPGRFSGRQFSNSRSEMNVSTLELGDSALYLCASSSAGFEQYFGPGTRLTVT.

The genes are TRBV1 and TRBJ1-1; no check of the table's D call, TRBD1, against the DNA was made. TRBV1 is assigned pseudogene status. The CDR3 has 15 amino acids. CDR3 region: CTSNPAGQMNTEAFF. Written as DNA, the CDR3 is TGCACCAGCAACCCGGCGGGACAGATGAACACTGAAGCTTTCTTT.

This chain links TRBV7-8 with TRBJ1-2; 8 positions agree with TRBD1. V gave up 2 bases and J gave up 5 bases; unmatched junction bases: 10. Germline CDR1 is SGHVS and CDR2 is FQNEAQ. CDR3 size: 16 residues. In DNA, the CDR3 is TGTGCCAGCAGCTTAACAGCCAGGGGGCAAGGATATGGCTACACCTTC. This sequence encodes CASSLTARGQGYGYTF.

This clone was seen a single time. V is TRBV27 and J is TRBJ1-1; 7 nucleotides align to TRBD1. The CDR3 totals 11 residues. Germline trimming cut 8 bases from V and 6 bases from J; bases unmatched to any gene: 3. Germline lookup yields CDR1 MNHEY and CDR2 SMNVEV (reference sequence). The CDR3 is CASRQGSEAFF. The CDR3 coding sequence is TGTGCCAGCCGACAGGGATCTGAAGCTTTCTTT.

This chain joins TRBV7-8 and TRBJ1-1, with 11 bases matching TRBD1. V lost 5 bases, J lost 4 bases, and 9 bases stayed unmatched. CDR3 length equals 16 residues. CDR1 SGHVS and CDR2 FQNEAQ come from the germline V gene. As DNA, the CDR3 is TGTGCCAGCAGCAGAGGACAGGGGGCGATGAGCACTGAAGCTTTCTTT. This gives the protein CASSRGQGAMSTEAFF.

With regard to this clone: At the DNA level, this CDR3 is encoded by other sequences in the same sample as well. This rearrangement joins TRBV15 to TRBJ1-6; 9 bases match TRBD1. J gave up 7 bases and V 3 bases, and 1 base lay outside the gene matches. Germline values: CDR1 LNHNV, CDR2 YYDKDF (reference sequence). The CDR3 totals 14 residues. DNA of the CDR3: TGTGCCACCAGCAGGGGACAGGGCAATTCACCCCTCCACTTT. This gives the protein CATSRGQGNSPLHF.

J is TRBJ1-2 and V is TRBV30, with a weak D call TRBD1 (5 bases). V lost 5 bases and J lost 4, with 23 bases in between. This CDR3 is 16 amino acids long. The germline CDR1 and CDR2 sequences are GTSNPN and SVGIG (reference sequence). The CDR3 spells CAWPSGPGIGSYGYTF. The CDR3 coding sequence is TGTGCCTGGCCAAGCGGGCCAGGGATCGGCTCCTATGGCTACACCTTC.

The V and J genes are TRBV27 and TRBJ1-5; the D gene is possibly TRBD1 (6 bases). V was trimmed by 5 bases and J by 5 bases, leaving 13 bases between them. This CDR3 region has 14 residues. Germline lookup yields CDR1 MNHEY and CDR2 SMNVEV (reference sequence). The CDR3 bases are TGTGCCAGCAGTCCGGGACACAGGGATCAGCCCCAGCATTTT. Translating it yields CASSPGHRDQPQHF.

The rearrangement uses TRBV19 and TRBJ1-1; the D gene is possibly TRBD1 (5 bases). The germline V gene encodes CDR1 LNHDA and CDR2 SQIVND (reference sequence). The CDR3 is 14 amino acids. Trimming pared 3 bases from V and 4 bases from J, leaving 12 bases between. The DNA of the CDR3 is TGTGCCAGTAGTATTCCAGGGCTCGGCACTGAAGCTTTCTTT. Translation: CASSIPGLGTEAFF.

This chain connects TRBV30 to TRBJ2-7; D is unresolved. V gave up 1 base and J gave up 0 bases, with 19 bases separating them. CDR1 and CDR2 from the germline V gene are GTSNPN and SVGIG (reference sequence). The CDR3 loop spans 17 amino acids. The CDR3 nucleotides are TGTGCCTGGAGTGCCCCCCAGTACGGCAGCGACTCCTACGAGCAGTACTTC. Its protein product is CAWSAPQYGSDSYEQYF.

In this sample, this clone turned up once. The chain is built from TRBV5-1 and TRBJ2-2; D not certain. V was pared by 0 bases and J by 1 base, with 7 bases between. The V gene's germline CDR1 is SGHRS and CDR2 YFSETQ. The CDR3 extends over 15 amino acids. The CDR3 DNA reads TGCGCCAGCAGCTTGGATCCAGTGAACACCGGGGAGCTGTTTTTT. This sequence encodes CASSLDPVNTGELFF.

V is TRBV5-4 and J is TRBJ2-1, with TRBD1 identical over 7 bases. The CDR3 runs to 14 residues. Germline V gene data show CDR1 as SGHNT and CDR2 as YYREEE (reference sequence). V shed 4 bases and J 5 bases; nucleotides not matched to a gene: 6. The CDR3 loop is CASSRRDSDNEQFF. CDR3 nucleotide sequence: TGTGCCAGCAGCAGAAGGGACAGCGACAATGAGCAGTTCTTC.

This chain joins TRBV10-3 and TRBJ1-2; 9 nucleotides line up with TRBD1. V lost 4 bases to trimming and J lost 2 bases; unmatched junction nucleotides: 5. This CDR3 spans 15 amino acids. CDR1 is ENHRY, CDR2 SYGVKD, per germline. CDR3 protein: CAISGDRDTNYGYTF. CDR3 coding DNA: TGTGCCATCAGTGGGGACAGGGATACCAACTATGGCTACACCTTC.

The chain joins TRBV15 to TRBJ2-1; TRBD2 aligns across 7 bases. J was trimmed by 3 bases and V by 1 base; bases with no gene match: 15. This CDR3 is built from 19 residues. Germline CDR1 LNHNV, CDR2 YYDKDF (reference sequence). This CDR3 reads CATSRGLDLVLASYNEQFF. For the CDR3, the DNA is TGTGCCACCAGCAGAGGCTTAGATTTAGTACTAGCGAGCTACAATGAGCAGTTCTTC.

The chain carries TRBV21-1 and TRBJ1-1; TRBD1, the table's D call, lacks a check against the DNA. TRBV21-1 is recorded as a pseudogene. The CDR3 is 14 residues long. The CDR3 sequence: CASNRQGQNTEAFF. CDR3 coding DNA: TGTGCCAGCAACCGACAGGGTCAGAACACTGAAGCTTTCTTT.

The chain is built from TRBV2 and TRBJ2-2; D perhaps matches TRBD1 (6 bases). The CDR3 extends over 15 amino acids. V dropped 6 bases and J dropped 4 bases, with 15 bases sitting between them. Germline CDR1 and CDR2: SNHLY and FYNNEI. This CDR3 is CASRPVRGRTGELFF. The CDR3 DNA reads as TGTGCCAGCAGACCGGTCAGGGGACGCACCGGGGAGCTGTTTTTT.